This TCR beta chain was captured in a study of blood T cells in healthy people across ages. Study conclusions and caveats: CMV status of donors was not determined, possibly confounding expanded clonotype changes. From one million sequenced T cells, diversity estimates were lower bounds.

The germline V gene encodes CDR1 SGHRS and CDR2 YFSETQ. The CDR3 runs 14 residues. J lost 8 bases, V lost 1 base, and 4 bases had no gene match. On this clonotype itself: What it recognizes is unknown.

The use of a sample-barcoded 5' primer and a J-beta primer mix characterized a second PCR of roughly 6 to 12 cycles. Unique molecular identifiers of 12 random nucleotides labeled each cDNA. TCRdb processed the 5' RACE reads anew with MiXCR; each CDR3 protein has one entry. In the table there are about 620,000 distinct CDR3 sequences, 20% to 25% of which are singletons. This receptor was obtained from a man between 65 and 85 years old in good health. The source material was blood. The chain joins TRBV5-1 to TRBJ2-4; 9 nucleotides align to TRBD1. The CDR3 DNA follows: TGCGCCAGCAGCTTGCGACAGGGGGATGACATTCAGTACTTC. Protein: CASSLRQGDDIQYF.